This entry features one T cell receptor beta chain sequence. Its cognate antigen is unknown. Clones were read by immunoSEQ multiplex PCR, and TCRdb kept only the in-frame ones, dropping some. This table holds around 6,000 clones, roughly two thirds found once. V lost 6 bases to trimming and J lost 3 bases, with 11 bases between them. CDR1 is SNHLY, CDR2 FYNNEI, per germline. The CDR3 extends over 13 amino acids. This sample is part of a study of neoadjuvant nivolumab and ipilimumab in lung cancer. The study, taken as a whole, reports: A small number of samples were TCR sequenced.

The chain uses TRBV2 and TRBJ1-1, with D possibly TRBD1 on 6 matching bases. The receptor's source is an adult with non-small cell lung cancer. The sample here was tumor tissue, taken after neoadjuvant nivolumab, alone or with ipilimumab, at or shortly before surgery. CDR3: CASRTQGYTEAFF. In DNA, the CDR3 is TGTGCCAGCAGAACCCAGGGGTACACTGAAGCTTTCTTT.